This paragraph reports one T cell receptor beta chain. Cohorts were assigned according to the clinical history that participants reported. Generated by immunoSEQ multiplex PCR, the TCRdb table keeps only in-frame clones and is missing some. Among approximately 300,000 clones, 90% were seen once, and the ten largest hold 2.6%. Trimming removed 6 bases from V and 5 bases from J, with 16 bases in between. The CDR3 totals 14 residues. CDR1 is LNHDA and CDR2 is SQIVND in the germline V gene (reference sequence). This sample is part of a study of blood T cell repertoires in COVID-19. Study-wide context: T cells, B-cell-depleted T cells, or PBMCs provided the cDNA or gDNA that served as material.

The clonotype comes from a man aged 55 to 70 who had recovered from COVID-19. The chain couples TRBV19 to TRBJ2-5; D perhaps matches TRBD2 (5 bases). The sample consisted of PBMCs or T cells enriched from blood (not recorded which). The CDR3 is CASSRMLAQETQYF. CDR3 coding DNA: TGTGCCAGTAGCCGAATGCTAGCACAGGAGACCCAGTACTTC.